The 3 T cell receptor beta chains given below trace back to one sample, sequenced in a study of T-cell memory formation after mild COVID-19. TCRdb redid the calling of the 5' RACE reads with MiXCR, one entry per CDR3 protein. This sample has around 200,000 distinct CDR3 sequences, with about 10% found just once. Sequences were obtained from PBMCs or a T cell subset sorted from them (not recorded which). Receptors originate from a man between 18 and 29 years old who had mild COVID-19 (a few samples of this study predate the infection). Cell type and time point are not known.

As for this clonotype: A much bigger clone sits one base away, suggesting this may be a read error. J is TRBJ2-7 and V is TRBV15, with D perhaps being TRBD1 or TRBD2 (5 bases each). From germline, CDR1 is LNHNV and CDR2 YYDKDF (reference sequence). The CDR3 sequence is 13 residues long. The V and J ends lost 4 bases and 5 bases respectively, with 12 bases between them. The CDR3 DNA reads as TGTGCCACCAGCACGGGGCAACCGGACGAGCAGTACTTC. This gives the protein CATSTGQPDEQYF. Full variable domain (missing parts from reference TRBV15 and TRBJ2-7): DAMVIQNPRYQVTQFGKPVTLSCSQTLNHNVMYWYQQKSSQAPKLLFHYYDKDFNNEADTPDNFQSRRPNTSFCFLDIRSPGLGDTAMYLCATSTGQPDEQYFGPGTRLTVT.

The rearrangement joins TRBV12-3 or TRBV12-4 to TRBJ1-5; a possible D gene is TRBD1 (5 bases). The CDR3 length is 18 residues. Trimming removed 0 bases from V and 5 bases from J, with 20 bases in between. The CDR3 nucleotides read TGTGCCAGCAGTTTAGCCAAAACTGGGGGGGTAGGGGATCAGCCCCAGCATTTT. Translating it yields CASSLAKTGGVGDQPQHF.

The chain employs TRBV27 and TRBJ2-7, with TRBD1 matching over 8 bases. Germline values: CDR1 MNHEY, CDR2 SMNVEV (reference sequence). V lost 5 bases and J lost 6; bases outside the gene matches: 9. The CDR3 is made up of 14 amino acids. Written as DNA, the CDR3 is TGTGCCAGCAGTCCATGGACAGGGCCCCGCGAGCAGTACTTC. It specifies CASSPWTGPREQYF.